The rows below give T cell receptor beta chains drawn from one sample of a study of sequential checkpoint blockade in melanoma. TCRdb keeps only in-frame clones here, not all; method: immunoSEQ multiplex PCR. Among tens of thousands of clones listed, about two thirds were seen once. The sequences come from CD8+ T cells sorted from blood (inferred from file names), collected from a patient given nivolumab and ipilimumab in sequence. The receptors were gathered from a human donor with melanoma. Each CDR3 is given with its conserved first and last residue. The D gene is left open where the match is weak. Expanded clones are given a class, and other clones once, few, many or no size at all.

many,.,TRBV7-3,15,TRBJ2-1,CASSSGSGSYNEQFF,TGTGCCAGCAGCTCCGGATCAGGCTCCTACAATGAGCAGTTCTTC
.,.,TRBV19,13,TRBJ2-1,CASHPGDYNEQFF,TGTGCCAGCCACCCAGGCGACTACAATGAGCAGTTCTTC
once,.,TRBV11-2,13,TRBJ2-7,CASSFDRPYEQYF,TGTGCCAGCAGCTTCGACAGGCCGTACGAGCAGTACTTC
.,.,TRBV5-5,13,TRBJ2-1,CASSQALDNEQFF,TGCGCCAGCAGCCAAGCTCTGGACAATGAGCAGTTCTTC
.,.,TRBV7-3,17,TRBJ2-3,CASSPLNLAPSVDTQYF,TGTGCCAGCAGCCCTCTAAATCTAGCGCCGTCGGTGGATACGCAGTATTTT
once,.,TRBV7-9,19,TRBJ1-4,CASSLEAQGFFTTNEKLFF,TGTGCCAGCAGCTTAGAAGCCCAGGGGTTCTTTACAACTAATGAAAAACTGTTTTTT
.,.,TRBV7-2,12,TRBJ1-1,CASSSLGSEAFF,TGTGCCAGCAGCTCACTCGGGTCTGAAGCTTTCTTT
.,TRBD2,TRBV7-2,16,TRBJ2-1,CASSLARGGYDTEQFF,TGTGCCAGCAGCTTAGCTCGGGGGGGGTATGATACTGAGCAGTTCTTC
.,.,TRBV7-2,14,TRBJ1-1,CASSLVTRNTEAFF,TGTGCCAGCAGCTTAGTTACCAGGAACACTGAAGCTTTCTTT
few,.,TRBV7-9,13,TRBJ1-4,CASSLVSNEKLFF,TGTGCCAGCAGCTTAGTTTCAAATGAAAAACTGTTTTTT
.,.,TRBV6-5,13,TRBJ1-2,CASSEQQDYGYTF,TGTGCCAGCAGTGAACAGCAGGACTATGGCTACACCTTC
once,TRBD1,TRBV9,14,TRBJ1-1,CASGTGRGRDEAFF,TGTGCCAGCGGAACGGGCAGGGGGCGGGATGAAGCTTTCTTT
once,TRBD1,TRBV7-8,18,TRBJ2-2,CASSSNDWTGGGTGELFF,TGTGCCAGCAGCTCTAACGACTGGACAGGGGGTGGCACCGGGGAGCTGTTTTTT
.,.,TRBV16,15,TRBJ1-5,CASSHDTGDDQPQHF,TGTGCCAGCAGCCACGACACCGGGGATGATCAGCCCCAGCATTTT
few,TRBD1,TRBV7-2,15,TRBJ2-3,CASSLRQGSTDTQYF,TGTGCCAGCAGTCTACGACAGGGGTCAACAGATACGCAGTATTTT
.,.,TRBV7-3,16,TRBJ2-1,CASSTPRGIPYNEQFF,TGTGCCAGCAGCACCCCCCGGGGGATCCCCTACAATGAGCAGTTCTTC
.,.,TRBV27,15,TRBJ2-7,CASSLTPGFSYEQYF,TGTGCCAGCAGTTTAACCCCAGGGTTTTCCTACGAGCAGTACTTC
.,.,TRBV5-1,13,TRBJ1-1,CASNLTPNTEAFF,TGCGCCAGTAACTTGACACCGAACACTGAAGCTTTCTTT
.,TRBD1,TRBV27,16,TRBJ2-2,CASSRDRSSITGELFF,TGTGCCAGCAGCCGGGACAGGAGCAGTATCACCGGGGAGCTGTTTTTT
.,TRBD1,TRBV9,17,TRBJ1-1,CASSVGSEEGGHTEAFF,TGTGCCAGCAGCGTAGGATCAGAGGAAGGGGGCCATACTGAAGCTTTCTTT
.,.,TRBV21-1,15,TRBJ1-2,CASSKDLQVDYGYTF,TGTGCCAGCAGCAAAGATCTACAGGTGGACTATGGCTACACCTTC
.,.,TRBV7-9,13,TRBJ1-2,CASSIVGDNGYTF,TGTGCCAGCAGCATCGTCGGAGATAACGGCTACACCTTC
few,.,TRBV15,15,TRBJ1-1,CATSRDRGRGTEAFF,TGTGCCACCAGCAGAGATCGGGGGAGGGGCACTGAAGCTTTCTTT
.,TRBD1,TRBV9,18,TRBJ1-4,CASSDRPGQTSTNEKLFF,TGTGCCAGCAGCGACCGGCCGGGACAGACCTCAACTAATGAAAAACTGTTTTTT
.,.,TRBV4-3,15,TRBJ2-5,CASSQDWGLWETQYF,TGCGCCAGCAGCCAAGATTGGGGGCTGTGGGAGACCCAGTACTTC
.,.,TRBV7-2,15,TRBJ2-1,CASRPGEGTYNEQFF,TGTGCCAGCCGACCGGGAGAGGGGACCTACAATGAGCAGTTCTTC
.,.,TRBV6-1,12,TRBJ1-2,CASSRGVYGYTF,TGTGCCAGCAGTCGGGGGGTCTATGGCTACACCTTC
.,.,TRBV6-5,14,TRBJ1-2,CASSSGGSSYGYTF,TGTGCCAGCAGTTCCGGGGGGTCTAGCTATGGCTACACCTTC
few,TRBD2,TRBV27,15,TRBJ2-1,CASSVAGGYYNEQFF,TGTGCCAGCAGTGTAGCGGGGGGGTACTACAATGAGCAGTTCTTC
.,.,TRBV7-9,17,TRBJ1-3,CASSLGGRPETGNTIYF,TGTGCCAGCAGCTTAGGGGGCCGACCTGAGACTGGAAACACCATATATTTT
.,.,TRBV25-1,15,TRBJ1-5,CASSAAGGSNQPQHF,TGTGCCAGCAGTGCCGCGGGGGGAAGTAATCAGCCCCAGCATTTT